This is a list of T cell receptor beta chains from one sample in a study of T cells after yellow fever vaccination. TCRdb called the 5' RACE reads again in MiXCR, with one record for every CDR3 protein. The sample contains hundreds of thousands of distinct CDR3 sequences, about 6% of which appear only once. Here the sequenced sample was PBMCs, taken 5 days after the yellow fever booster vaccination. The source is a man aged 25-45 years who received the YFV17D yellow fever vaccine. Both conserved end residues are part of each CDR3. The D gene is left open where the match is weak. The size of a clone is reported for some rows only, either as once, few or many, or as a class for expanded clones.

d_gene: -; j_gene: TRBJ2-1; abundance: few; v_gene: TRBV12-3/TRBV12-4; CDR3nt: TGTGCCAGCACCCCACAGGGTTATGAGCAGTTCTTC; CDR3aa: CASTPQGYEQFF
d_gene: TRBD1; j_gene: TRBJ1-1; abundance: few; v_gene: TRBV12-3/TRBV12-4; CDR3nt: TGTGCCAGCAGTTTACGGACAGGGGGCGACGATGCTTTCTTT; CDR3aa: CASSLRTGGDDAFF
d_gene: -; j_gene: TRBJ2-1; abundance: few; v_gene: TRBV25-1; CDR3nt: TGTGCCAGCAGTAGGGAGAGCTCCTACAATGAGCAGTTCTTC; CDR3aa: CASSRESSYNEQFF
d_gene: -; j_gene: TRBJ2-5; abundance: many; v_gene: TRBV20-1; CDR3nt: TGCAGTGCTAGTGGGTACAACCAAGAGACCCAGTACTTC; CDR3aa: CSASGYNQETQYF
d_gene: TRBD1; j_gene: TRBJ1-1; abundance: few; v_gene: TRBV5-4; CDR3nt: TGTGCCAGCAGCTTGGGGACAGGAGAAAACACTGAAGCTTTCTTT; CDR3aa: CASSLGTGENTEAFF
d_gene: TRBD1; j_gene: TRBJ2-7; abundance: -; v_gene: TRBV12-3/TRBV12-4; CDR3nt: TGTGCCAGCAGATGGGACAGCTACGAGCAGTACTTC; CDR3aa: CASRWDSYEQYF
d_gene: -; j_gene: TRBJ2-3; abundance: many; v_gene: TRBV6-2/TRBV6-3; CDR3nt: TGTGCCAGCAGTTACTTCGTTCCTGCAGATACGCAGTATTTT; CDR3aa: CASSYFVPADTQYF
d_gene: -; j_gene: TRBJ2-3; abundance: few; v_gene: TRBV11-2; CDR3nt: TGTGCCAGCCGAAAACCGGGAGATACGCAGTATTTT; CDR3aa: CASRKPGDTQYF
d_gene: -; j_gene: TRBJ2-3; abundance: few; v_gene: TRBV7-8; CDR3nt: TGTGCCAGCACTCAAGGGTCAGATACGCAGTATTTT; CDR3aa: CASTQGSDTQYF
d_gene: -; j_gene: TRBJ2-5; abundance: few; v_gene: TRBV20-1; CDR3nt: TGCAGTGCTACAGGGGGGCAAGAGACCCAGTACTTC; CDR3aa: CSATGGQETQYF
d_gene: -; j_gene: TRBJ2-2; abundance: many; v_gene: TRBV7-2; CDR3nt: TGTGCCAGCGTGCGGACAGTGACGAACACCGGGGAGCTGTTTTTT; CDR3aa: CASVRTVTNTGELFF
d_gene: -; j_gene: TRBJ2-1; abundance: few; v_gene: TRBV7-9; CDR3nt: TGTGCCAGCAGCCGCGCCGGGAGCCGATACAATGAGCAGTTCTTC; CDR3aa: CASSRAGSRYNEQFF
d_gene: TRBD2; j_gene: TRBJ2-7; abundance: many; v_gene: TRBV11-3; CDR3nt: TGTGCCAGCAGCTTAGGGACTAGCGGGAGTAACGAGCAGTACTTC; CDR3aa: CASSLGTSGSNEQYF
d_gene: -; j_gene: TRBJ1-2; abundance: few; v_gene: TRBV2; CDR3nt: TGTGCCAGCAGTGAAGTCCAGGGCCCTGGCTACACCTTC; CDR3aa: CASSEVQGPGYTF
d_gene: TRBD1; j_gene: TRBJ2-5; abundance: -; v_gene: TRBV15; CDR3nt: TGTGCCACCAGCAGTGGGGACAGGGGTTGGGGAGAGACCCAGTACTTC; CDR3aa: CATSSGDRGWGETQYF
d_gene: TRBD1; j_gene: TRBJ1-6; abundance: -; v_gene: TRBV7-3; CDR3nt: TGTGCCAGCAGCTGGGGACAGGCTAATTCACCCCTCCACTTT; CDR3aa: CASSWGQANSPLHF
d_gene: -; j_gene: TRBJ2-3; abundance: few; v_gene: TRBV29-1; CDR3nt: TGCAGCTCCACGGGGAGGGCAGGGGGCCGGACAGATACGCAGTATTTT; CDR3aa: CSSTGRAGGRTDTQYF
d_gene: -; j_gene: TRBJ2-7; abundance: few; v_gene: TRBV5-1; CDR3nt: TGCGCCAGCAGCTTGGCCTCAAATGGTGAAGGCGAGCAGTACTTC; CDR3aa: CASSLASNGEGEQYF
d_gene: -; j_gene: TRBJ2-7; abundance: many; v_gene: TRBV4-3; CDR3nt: TGCGCCAGCAGCCCCGCGACAGGAGGTGACGAGCAGTACTTC; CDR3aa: CASSPATGGDEQYF
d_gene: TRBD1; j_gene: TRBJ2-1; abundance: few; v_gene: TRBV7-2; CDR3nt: TGTGCCAGCAGCTTAGAGACAGGGCGCCCTAGGAATGAGCAGTTCTTC; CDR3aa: CASSLETGRPRNEQFF
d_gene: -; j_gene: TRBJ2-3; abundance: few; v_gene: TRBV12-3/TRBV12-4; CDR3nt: TGTGCCAGCAGTTTCGTAGATACGCAGTATTTT; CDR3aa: CASSFVDTQYF
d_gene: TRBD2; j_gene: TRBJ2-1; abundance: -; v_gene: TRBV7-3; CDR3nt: TGTGCCAGCAGCCGCTTTGGGACTAGCGACAATGAGCAGTTCTTC; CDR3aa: CASSRFGTSDNEQFF
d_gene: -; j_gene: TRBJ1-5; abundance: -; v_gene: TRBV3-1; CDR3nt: TGTGCCAGCAGCCAAGCATCCGGAAATCAGCCCCAGCATTTT; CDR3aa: CASSQASGNQPQHF
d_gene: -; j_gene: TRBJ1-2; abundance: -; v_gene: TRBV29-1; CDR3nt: TGCAGCGTACTACTGTGGGGGATGACAACAGGCTACACCTTC; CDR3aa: CSVLLWGMTTGYTF
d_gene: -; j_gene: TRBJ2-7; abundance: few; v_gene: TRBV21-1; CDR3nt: TGTGCCAGCAGCAACCTGTCAGCCCGGGAGAATTTCTACGAGCAGTACTTC; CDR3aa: CASSNLSARENFYEQYF
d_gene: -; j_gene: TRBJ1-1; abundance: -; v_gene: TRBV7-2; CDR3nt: TGTGCCAGCAGCAAGACAGCGAACACTGAAGCTTTCTTT; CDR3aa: CASSKTANTEAFF
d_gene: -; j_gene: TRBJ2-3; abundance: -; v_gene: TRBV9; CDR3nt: TGTGCCAGCAGCGGACTTGGGGAGGGCACAGATACGCAGTATTTT; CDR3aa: CASSGLGEGTDTQYF
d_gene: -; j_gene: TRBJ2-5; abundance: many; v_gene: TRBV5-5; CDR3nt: TGTGCCAGCAGCTTGAGAATAGCGAGGCAAGAGACCCAGTACTTC; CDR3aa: CASSLRIARQETQYF
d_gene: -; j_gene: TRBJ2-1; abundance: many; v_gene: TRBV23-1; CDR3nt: TGCGCCAGCAGTCCCGGGACGGAACTCGTCTCCTACAATGAGCAGTTCTTC; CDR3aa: CASSPGTELVSYNEQFF
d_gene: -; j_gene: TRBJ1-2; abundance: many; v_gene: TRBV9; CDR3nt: TGTGCCAGCAGCGTAGGAGATGGACAGACTAACTATGGCTACACCTTC; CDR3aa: CASSVGDGQTNYGYTF
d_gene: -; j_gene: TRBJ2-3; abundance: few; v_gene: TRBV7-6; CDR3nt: TGTGCCAGCAGCCCGAGGGCGTTACTAGGAAGATCAGATACGCAGTATTTT; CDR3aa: CASSPRALLGRSDTQYF
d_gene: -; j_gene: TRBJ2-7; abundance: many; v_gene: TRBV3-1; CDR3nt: TGTGCCAGCAGCCCCCTCCCGGGAGAGCAGTACTTC; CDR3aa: CASSPLPGEQYF
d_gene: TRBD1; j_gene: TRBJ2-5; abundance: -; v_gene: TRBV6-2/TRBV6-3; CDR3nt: TGTGCCAGCAGTTTATACTCGACAGGGAAGGAGACCCAGTACTTC; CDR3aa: CASSLYSTGKETQYF
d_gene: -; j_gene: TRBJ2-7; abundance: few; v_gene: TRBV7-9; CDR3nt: TGTGGTGGCCTATCCACCTACGAGCAGTACTTC; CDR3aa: CGGLSTYEQYF
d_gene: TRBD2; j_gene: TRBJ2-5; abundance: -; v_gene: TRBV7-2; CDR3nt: TGTGCCAGCAGCCCGACACTAGCGGGAGACGGGACCCAGTACTTC; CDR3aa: CASSPTLAGDGTQYF
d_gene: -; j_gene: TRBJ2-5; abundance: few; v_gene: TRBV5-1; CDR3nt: TGCGCCAGCAGCCCCTGGGGATCGAGCGAAGAGACCCAGTACTTC; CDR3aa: CASSPWGSSEETQYF
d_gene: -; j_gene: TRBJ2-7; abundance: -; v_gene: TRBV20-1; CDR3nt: TGCAGTGCTCCCCTCTCGGGGGGCGACGAGCAGTACTTC; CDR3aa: CSAPLSGGDEQYF
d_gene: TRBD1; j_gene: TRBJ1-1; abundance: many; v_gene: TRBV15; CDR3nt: TGTGCCACCAGCAGGGGACAGTTGGACACTGAAGCTTTCTTT; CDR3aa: CATSRGQLDTEAFF
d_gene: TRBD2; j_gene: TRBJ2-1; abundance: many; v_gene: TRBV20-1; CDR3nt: TGCAGTGCTAGAGATCCGCGCGGGAGGAGCAATGAGCAGTTCTTC; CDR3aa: CSARDPRGRSNEQFF
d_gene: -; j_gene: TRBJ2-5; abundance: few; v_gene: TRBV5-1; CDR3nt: TGCGCCAGCAGCTTGGCCCGCGCAGCGGAGACCCAGTACTTC; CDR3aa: CASSLARAAETQYF
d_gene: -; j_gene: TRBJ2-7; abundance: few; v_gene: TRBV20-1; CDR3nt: TGCAGTGCTAGAAAGGACACCACCTACGAGCAGTACTTC; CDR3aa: CSARKDTTYEQYF
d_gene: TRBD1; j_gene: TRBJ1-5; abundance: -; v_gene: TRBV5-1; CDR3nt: TGCGCCAGCAGCTTGGGTGGGACAGATAGCAATCAGCCCCAGCATTTT; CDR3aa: CASSLGGTDSNQPQHF
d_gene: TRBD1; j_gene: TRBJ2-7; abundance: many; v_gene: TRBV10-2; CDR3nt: TGCGCCAGCAGTGAGATACACCGGGACAGGGTTGGCGAGCAGTACTTC; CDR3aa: CASSEIHRDRVGEQYF
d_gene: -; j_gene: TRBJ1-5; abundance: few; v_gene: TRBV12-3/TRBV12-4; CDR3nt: TGTGCCAGCAGTTTCAGTTCAGGGCCTCAGCCCCAGCATTTT; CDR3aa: CASSFSSGPQPQHF
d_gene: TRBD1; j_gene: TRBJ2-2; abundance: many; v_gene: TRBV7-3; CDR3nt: TGTGCCAGCAGGACCGGGACAGGGGGCACCGGGGAGCTGTTTTTT; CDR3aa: CASRTGTGGTGELFF
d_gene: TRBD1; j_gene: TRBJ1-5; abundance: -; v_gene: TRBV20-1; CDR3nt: TGCAGCGCGGGACAGGGGGCACTTCGCAATCAGCCCCAGCATTTT; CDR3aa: CSAGQGALRNQPQHF
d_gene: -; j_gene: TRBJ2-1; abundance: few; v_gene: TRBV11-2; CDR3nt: TGTGCCAGCAGCTTAAGGGTACGTGGGGGCGAGGATGAGCAGTTCTTC; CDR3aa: CASSLRVRGGEDEQFF
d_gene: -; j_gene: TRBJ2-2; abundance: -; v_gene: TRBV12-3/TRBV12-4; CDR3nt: TGTGCCAGCACCGCCTACGGTTCCGGGGAGCTGTTTTTT; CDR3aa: CASTAYGSGELFF
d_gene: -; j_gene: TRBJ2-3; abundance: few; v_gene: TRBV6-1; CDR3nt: TGTGCCAGCAGAGAGGGCCTGGGCGATACGCAGTATTTT; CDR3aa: CASREGLGDTQYF
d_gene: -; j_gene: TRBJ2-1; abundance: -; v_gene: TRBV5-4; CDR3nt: TGTGCCAGCAGCTATGGGGGTGAGCAGTTCTTC; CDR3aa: CASSYGGEQFF
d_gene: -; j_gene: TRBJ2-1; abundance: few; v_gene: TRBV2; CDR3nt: TGTGCCACGTCCCCTACAGAATACAATGAGCAGTTCTTC; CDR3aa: CATSPTEYNEQFF
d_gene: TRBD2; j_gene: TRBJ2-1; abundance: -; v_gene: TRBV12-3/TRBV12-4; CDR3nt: TGTGCCAGCAGATCCAGGAGCGGGAAGGACAATGAGCAGTTCTTC; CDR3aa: CASRSRSGKDNEQFF
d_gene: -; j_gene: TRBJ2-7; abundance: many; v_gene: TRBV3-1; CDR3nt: TGTGCCAGCAGTCTACGGCCCGACAGACTCTACGAGCAGTACTTC; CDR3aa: CASSLRPDRLYEQYF
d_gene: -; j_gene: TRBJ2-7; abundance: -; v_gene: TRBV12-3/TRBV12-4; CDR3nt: TGTGCCAGCTCTTCAGGAGGGAGAGGACCCTACGAGCAGTACTTC; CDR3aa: CASSSGGRGPYEQYF
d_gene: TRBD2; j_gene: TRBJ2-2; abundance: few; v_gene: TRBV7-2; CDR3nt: TGTGCCAGCAGATCGGGACTAGCGACCGGGGAGCTGTTTTTT; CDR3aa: CASRSGLATGELFF
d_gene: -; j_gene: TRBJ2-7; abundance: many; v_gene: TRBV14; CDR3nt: TGTGCCAGCAGCCAAGCACTGGGCCCATCCTACGAGCAGTACTTC; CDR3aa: CASSQALGPSYEQYF
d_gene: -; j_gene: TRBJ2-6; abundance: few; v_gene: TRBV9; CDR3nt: TGTGCCAGCAGCGTAGCGAGCTCTGGGGCCAACGTCCTGACTTTC; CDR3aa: CASSVASSGANVLTF
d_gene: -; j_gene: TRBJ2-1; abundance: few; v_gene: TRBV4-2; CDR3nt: TGTGCCAGCAGCCAAGAGTGGAATTCCGCGCTCGGGGGCTTC; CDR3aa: CASSQEWNSALGGF
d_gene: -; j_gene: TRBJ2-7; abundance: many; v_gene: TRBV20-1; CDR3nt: TGCAGTGCCTTACAGGGTAGCCACGAGCAGTACTTC; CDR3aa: CSALQGSHEQYF